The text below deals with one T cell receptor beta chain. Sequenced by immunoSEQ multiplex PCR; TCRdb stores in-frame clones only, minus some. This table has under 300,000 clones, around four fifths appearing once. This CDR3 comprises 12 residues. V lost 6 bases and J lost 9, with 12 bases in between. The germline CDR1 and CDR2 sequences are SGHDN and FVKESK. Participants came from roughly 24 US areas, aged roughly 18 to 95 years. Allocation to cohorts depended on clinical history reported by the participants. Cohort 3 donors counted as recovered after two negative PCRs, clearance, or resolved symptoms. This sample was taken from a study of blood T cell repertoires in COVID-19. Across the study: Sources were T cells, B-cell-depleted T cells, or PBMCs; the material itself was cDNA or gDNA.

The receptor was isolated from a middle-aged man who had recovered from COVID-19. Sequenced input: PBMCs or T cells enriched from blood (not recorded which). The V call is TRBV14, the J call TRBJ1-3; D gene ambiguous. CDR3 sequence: CASSQTGLTIYF. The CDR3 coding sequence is TGTGCCAGCAGTCAGACCGGACTCACCATATATTTT.